This TCR beta chain appears in the sequencing data of a study of shared clonotypes between healthy human individuals. Study overall: Each donor's CD4 naive and CD4 memory cells filled three plates apiece, CD8 naive two, and CD8 memory one. Notes on the study in general: Naive subsets, compared against memory subsets, generally had larger estimated richness values.

In germline, CDR1 is MDHEN, CDR2 SYDVKM. This CDR3 has 20 amino acids. J gave up 1 base and V 4 bases, and 15 bases lay outside the gene matches. The data were produced by immunoSEQ multiplex PCR, yet TCRdb's version contains in-frame clones alone and is incomplete. The sample records 2 million to 2.5 million clones, more than 85% being singletons. Investigators divided CD4+ cells into CD45RA+ naive and CD45RA-negative memory subsets. This clone was counted once. Its specificity is unknown. The sample comprised naive CD4+ T cells from PBMCs. As for subset: CD45RA+ positively selected. The chain couples TRBV28 to TRBJ1-5, with 11 bases lining up with TRBD1. The receptor comes from a man younger than 30 in good health. Some clones in this sample may be carry-over from other donors' samples. The CDR3 DNA sequence: TGTGCCAGCAGTTCTAACAACAGGGGGACAGGGGGAGGAAGCAATCAGCCCCAGCATTTT. Its translation is CASSSNNRGTGGGSNQPQHF.